The clone carrying this TCR beta chain appeared a few times. The CDR3 spans 14 residues. Looked up from germline, CDR1 is ENHRY and CDR2 is SYGVKD. V lost 8 bases and J lost 1; bases outside the gene matches: 6. TCRdb re-called the RT-PCR reads with MiXCR, one entry per CDR3 protein. The sample shows 550,000 to 750,000 distinct CDR3 sequences, about 14% of them seen only once. The gene calls are TRBV10-3 and TRBJ2-3; 7 nucleotides match TRBD2. This TCR was sampled from a female donor in good health, serving as a healthy control. Input material: memory CD4+ T cells from blood. Here the CDR3 reads CAIGAGDGTDTQYF. The CDR3 DNA reads TGTGCCATCGGGGCGGGAGACGGCACAGATACGCAGTATTTT.